This entry lists 13 T cell receptor beta chains sequenced from one sample in a study of shared clonotypes between healthy human individuals. The naive CD8 subset, CD45RO-negative cells positively selected for CCR7, excluded terminally differentiated effector memory CD45RA+ cells. Using immunoSEQ multiplex PCR, the repertoire was profiled, and TCRdb retains in-frame clones only, with some absent. The sample holds around 2,000,000 clones, just under 95% seen once. Sequenced sample: naive CD8+ T cells sorted from blood. These receptors all come from a man aged 18 to 30 in good health.

The genes are TRBV10-2 and TRBJ2-3, with 7 nucleotides matching TRBD2. Germline V gives CDR1 WSHSY, CDR2 SAAADI. Germline trimming cut 7 bases from V and 0 bases from J; bases unmatched to any gene: 4. CDR3 length: 14 residues. The CDR3 DNA reads TGCGCCAGCAACGACGGGGGGAGCACAGATACGCAGTATTTT. Translation gives CASNDGGSTDTQYF.

The chain couples TRBV29-1 to TRBJ2-2; TRBD1 matches 8 bases. The CDR3 consists of 13 residues. Germline CDR1 and CDR2: SQVTM and ANQGSEA. The trim removed 2 bases at V and 6 bases at J, leaving 2 bases unmatched. CDR3 amino acids: CSVEQGAAGELFF. The DNA of the CDR3 is TGCAGCGTTGAACAGGGGGCGGCCGGGGAGCTGTTTTTT.

This clone came up once. The genes are TRBV7-8 and TRBJ2-7; D possibly corresponds to TRBD1 (5 bases). Germline CDR1 is SGHVS and CDR2 is FQNEAQ. The CDR3 extends over 12 amino acids. V lost 5 bases, J lost 4 bases, and 9 bases lay in between. In nucleotides, the CDR3 is TGTGCCAGCAGCATCCGACAGTACGAGCAGTACTTC. As protein: CASSIRQYEQYF.

This chain uses TRBV27 with TRBJ1-1; D is undetermined. This CDR3 contains 14 residues. The V and J ends lost 8 bases and 4 bases respectively, with 17 bases between them. Germline CDR1 is MNHEY and CDR2 is SMNVEV (reference sequence). DNA of the CDR3: TGTGCCAGCGCCGGGTGGAGGGAGGGCACTGAAGCTTTCTTT. This translates into CASAGWREGTEAFF.

The gene calls are TRBV27 and TRBJ2-1, with unresolved D. Trimming shortened V by 3 bases and J by 3 bases, and 6 bases separated the two germline ends. CDR3 length equals 13 residues. The germline CDR1 and CDR2 sequences are MNHEY and SMNVEV (reference sequence). CDR3 in amino acids: CASSFARYNEQFF. As DNA, the CDR3 is TGTGCCAGCAGTTTCGCCCGCTACAATGAGCAGTTCTTC.

The genes are TRBV6-1 and TRBJ1-2; 7 nucleotides line up with TRBD1. V was pared by 7 bases and J by 1 base, with 3 bases of the junction left unmatched. CDR1 and CDR2 from the germline V gene are MNHNS and SASEGT. This CDR3 contains 13 residues. The CDR3 nucleotides are TGTGCCAGCAAAGGACAGGATAACTATGGCTACACCTTC. Its protein product is CASKGQDNYGYTF.

The chain employs TRBV27 and TRBJ1-2; D gene ambiguous. The CDR3 loop spans 10 amino acids. V was pared by 4 bases and J by 8 bases, with 5 bases between. In germline, CDR1 is MNHEY, CDR2 SMNVEV (reference sequence). CDR3 sequence (DNA): TGTGCCAGCAGTTCGGGCGGCTACACCTTC. This translates into CASSSGGYTF.

CDR3 nucleotides: TGCAGCGTCCCAGAGGAGGGCTACTATGGCTACACCTTC. Protein product: CSVPEEGYYGYTF. The V gene is TRBV29-1, the J gene TRBJ1-2, with D uncertain. Trimming stripped 6 bases from V and 3 bases from J, with 14 bases between. This CDR3 has 13 residues. The germline gives CDR1 SQVTM, CDR2 ANQGSEA.

With respect to this clone: The sample has other DNA sequences that encode this CDR3 too. The gene calls are TRBV27 and TRBJ2-5; D unclear. The V end lost 3 bases, the J end lost 2 bases, and 7 bases lay between the germline ends. The CDR3 has 13 amino acids. Per the germline V gene, CDR1 is MNHEY and CDR2 is SMNVEV (reference sequence). The CDR3 is CASSFNRQETQYF. Written as DNA, the CDR3 is TGTGCCAGCAGTTTCAACAGACAAGAGACCCAGTACTTC.

The chain has TRBV6-1 and TRBJ2-7; the D gene is possibly TRBD1 (6 bases). V dropped 4 bases and J dropped 0 bases, with 10 bases sitting between them. CDR3 length: 14 residues. CDR1 and CDR2 from the germline V gene are MNHNS and SASEGT. The CDR3 sequence: CASSGLGHSYEQYF. The CDR3 DNA is TGTGCCAGCAGTGGATTGGGACACTCCTACGAGCAGTACTTC.

CDR3 residues: CASSSPVHPGTQYF. CDR3 sequence (DNA): TGTGCCAGCAGCTCTCCCGTCCATCCGGGGACCCAGTACTTC. The chain carries TRBV7-9 and TRBJ2-5; D gene unclear. The V end was cut by 4 bases, the J end by 7 bases, with 16 bases between. Germline-derived CDR1 and CDR2 are SEHNR and FQNEAQ (reference sequence). The CDR3 runs 14 residues. Full variable domain (outside the CDR3, taken from reference TRBV7-9 and TRBJ2-5): DTGVSQNPRHKITKRGQNVTFRCDPISEHNRLYWYRQTLGQGPEFLTYFQNEAQLEKSRLLSDRFSAERPKGSFSTLEIQRTEQGDSAMYLCASSSPVHPGTQYFGPGTRLLVL.

CDR3 protein: CASSHAQGNTEAFF. The DNA of the CDR3 is TGTGCCAGCAGCCACGCACAGGGGAACACTGAAGCTTTCTTT. This sequence joins TRBV14 and TRBJ1-1; a possible D gene is TRBD1 (6 bases). The CDR3 has 14 residues. V shed 3 bases and J shed 1 base, with 9 bases lying between them. The germline CDR1 and CDR2 sequences are SGHDN and FVKESK.

V and J are TRBV5-4 and TRBJ2-3; TRBD2 aligns across 7 bases. Germline values: CDR1 SGHNT, CDR2 YYREEE (reference sequence). V lost 9 bases and J lost 6; bases outside the gene matches: 1. The CDR3 runs to 10 residues. This CDR3 is CATGGDTQYF. The CDR3 region has the DNA TGTGCCACCGGGGGGGATACGCAGTATTTT.